This section outlines one TCR beta chain sequence together with its context. This CDR3 is built from 15 residues. TCRdb's copy holds only in-frame clones and misses some; the assay was immunoSEQ multiplex PCR. The repertoire has about 170,000 clones, around 80% of them found once; the top ten carry less than 4%. The data originate from a study of blood T cell repertoires in COVID-19. Individuals drawn from under 30 US areas were roughly 18 to 95 years old. This sequence joins TRBV21-1 and TRBJ2-4; the DNA was not used to check the table's D call, TRBD1. TRBV21-1 is a documented pseudogene. The receptor was derived from a woman between 45 and 60 years old in a cohort exposed to, infected with or recovered from COVID-19 (not recorded which). Sequencing input: PBMCs or T cells enriched from blood (not recorded which). The DNA of the CDR3 is TGTGCCAGCAGCAGAATATGGACAATCTCGAACATTCAGTACTTC. This translates into CASSRIWTISNIQYF.